The following is a T cell receptor (beta chain) sequence with its context. The repertoire was sequenced with immunoSEQ multiplex PCR; TCRdb's copy has only in-frame clones and lacks some. The sample consists of 220,000 or so clones, more than 85% of them appearing once. The record originates from a study of blood T cell repertoires in COVID-19. Trimming left V 5 bases short and J 1 base short, with 11 bases between. Germline V gene data show CDR1 as SGHNT and CDR2 as YYREEE (reference sequence). The CDR3 consists of 14 residues. The chain is built from TRBV5-4 and TRBJ2-3; D may be TRBD2 (6 bases). The sequencing input was peripheral blood. The TCR sequence derives from a man aged 60-69 years with COVID-19, enrolled during active disease. The CDR3 DNA follows: TGTGCCAGCAGTTCGGAGGGTGGCACAGATACGCAGTATTTT. Residues: CASSSEGGTDTQYF.